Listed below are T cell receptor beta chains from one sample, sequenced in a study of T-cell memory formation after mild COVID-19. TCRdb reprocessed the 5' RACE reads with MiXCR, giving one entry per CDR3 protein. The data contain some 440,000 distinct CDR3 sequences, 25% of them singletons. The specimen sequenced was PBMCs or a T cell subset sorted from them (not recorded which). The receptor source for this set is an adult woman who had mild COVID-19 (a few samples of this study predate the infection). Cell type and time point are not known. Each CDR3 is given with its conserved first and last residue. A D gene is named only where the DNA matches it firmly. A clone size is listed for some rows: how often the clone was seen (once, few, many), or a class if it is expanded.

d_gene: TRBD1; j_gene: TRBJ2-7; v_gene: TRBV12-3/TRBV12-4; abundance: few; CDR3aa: CASSPGQGKYF; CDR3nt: TGTGCCAGCAGTCCCGGACAGGGGAAGTACTTC
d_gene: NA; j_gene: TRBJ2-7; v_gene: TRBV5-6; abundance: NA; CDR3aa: CASSLIEAKGPEQYF; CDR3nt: TGTGCCAGCAGCTTGATTGAGGCGAAGGGGCCCGAGCAGTACTTC
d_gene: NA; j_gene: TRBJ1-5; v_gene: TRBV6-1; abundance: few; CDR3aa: CASSRDTSNQPQHF; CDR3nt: TGTGCCAGCAGCCGGGACACGAGCAATCAGCCCCAGCATTTT
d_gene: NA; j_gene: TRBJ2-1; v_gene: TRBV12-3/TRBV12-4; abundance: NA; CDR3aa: CASSLGSNNEQFF; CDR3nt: TGTGCCAGCAGTTTAGGGTCAAACAATGAGCAGTTCTTC
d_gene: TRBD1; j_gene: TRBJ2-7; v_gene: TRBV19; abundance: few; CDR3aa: CASSIGDSGFIYEQYF; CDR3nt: TGTGCCAGTAGTATAGGGGACAGCGGTTTTATCTACGAGCAGTACTTC
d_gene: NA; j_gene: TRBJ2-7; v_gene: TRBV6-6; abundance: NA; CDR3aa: CASSGRTGPSSYEQYF; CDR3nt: TGTGCCAGCAGTGGACGTACAGGCCCTAGCTCCTACGAGCAGTACTTC
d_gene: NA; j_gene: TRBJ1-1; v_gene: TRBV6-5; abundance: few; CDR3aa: CASSWGAEAFF; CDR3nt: TGTGCCAGCAGTTGGGGGGCTGAAGCTTTCTTT
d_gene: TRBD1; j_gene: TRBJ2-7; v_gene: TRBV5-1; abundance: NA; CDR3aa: CASSSVTGDYEQYF; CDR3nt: TGCGCCAGCAGCTCAGTGACAGGGGACTACGAGCAGTACTTC
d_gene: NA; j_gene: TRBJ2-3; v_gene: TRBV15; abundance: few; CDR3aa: CATSRKRAEFSGLGTDTQYF; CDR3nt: TGTGCCACCAGCAGAAAGCGGGCCGAATTCAGCGGGTTGGGCACAGATACGCAGTATTTT
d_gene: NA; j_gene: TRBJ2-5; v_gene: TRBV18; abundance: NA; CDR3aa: CASSPQPRTDGETQYF; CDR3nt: TGTGCCAGCTCACCACAGCCTCGGACAGACGGTGAGACCCAGTACTTC
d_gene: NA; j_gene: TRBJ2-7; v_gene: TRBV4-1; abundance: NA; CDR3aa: CASSQVGTGYEQYF; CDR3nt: TGCGCCAGCAGCCAAGTCGGAACAGGCTACGAGCAGTACTTC
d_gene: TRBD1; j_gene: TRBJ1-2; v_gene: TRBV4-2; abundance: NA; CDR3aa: CASSQDGGTGVYGYTF; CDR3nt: TGTGCCAGCAGCCAAGATGGGGGGACAGGGGTTTATGGCTACACCTTC
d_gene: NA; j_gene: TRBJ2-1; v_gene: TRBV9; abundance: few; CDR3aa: CASSVGGTQGDEQFF; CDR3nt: TGTGCCAGCAGCGTAGGGGGGACCCAGGGCGATGAGCAGTTCTTC
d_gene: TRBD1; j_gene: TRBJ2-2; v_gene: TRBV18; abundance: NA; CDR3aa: CASEGTGGTGELFF; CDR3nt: TGTGCCAGCGAGGGGACAGGTGGAACCGGGGAGCTGTTTTTT
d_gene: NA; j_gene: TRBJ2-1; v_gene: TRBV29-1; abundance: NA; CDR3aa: CSVEVRPRVNEQFF; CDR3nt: TGCAGCGTTGAAGTTCGGCCAAGGGTCAATGAGCAGTTCTTC
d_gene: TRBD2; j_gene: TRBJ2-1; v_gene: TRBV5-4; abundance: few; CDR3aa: CASSSQRGLNNEQFF; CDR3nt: TGTGCCAGCAGTTCCCAGCGGGGACTTAACAATGAGCAGTTCTTC
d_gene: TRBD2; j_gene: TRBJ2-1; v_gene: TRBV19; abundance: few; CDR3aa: CASRGGEIRDEQFF; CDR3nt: TGTGCCAGTAGGGGAGGGGAAATCAGGGATGAGCAGTTCTTC
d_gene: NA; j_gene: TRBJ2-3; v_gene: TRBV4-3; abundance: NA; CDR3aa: CASSQDRVRPQYF; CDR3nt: TGCGCCAGCAGCCAAGATCGGGTCCGTCCCCAGTATTTT
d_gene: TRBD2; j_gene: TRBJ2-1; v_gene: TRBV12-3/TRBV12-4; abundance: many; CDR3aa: CASRGLAGGRSSYNEQFF; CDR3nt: TGTGCCAGCAGAGGCCTAGCGGGGGGGCGCAGCTCCTACAATGAGCAGTTCTTC
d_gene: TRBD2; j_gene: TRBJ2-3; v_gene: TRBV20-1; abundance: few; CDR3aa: CGPSGGSLDTQYF; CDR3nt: TGCGGCCCTAGCGGGGGTTCTTTAGATACGCAGTATTTT
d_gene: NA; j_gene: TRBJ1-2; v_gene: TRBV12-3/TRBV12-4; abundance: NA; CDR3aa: CASKKETYGYTF; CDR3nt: TGTGCCAGCAAGAAGGAGACCTATGGCTACACCTTC
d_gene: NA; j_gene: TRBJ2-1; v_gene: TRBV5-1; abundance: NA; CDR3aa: CASSLRDPYNEQFF; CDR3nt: TGCGCCAGCAGCTTAAGGGACCCCTACAATGAGCAGTTCTTC
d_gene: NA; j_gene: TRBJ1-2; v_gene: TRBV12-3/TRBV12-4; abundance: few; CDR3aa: CASSENTGPKYGYTF; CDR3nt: TGTGCCAGCAGTGAAAATACCGGGCCTAAGTATGGCTACACCTTC
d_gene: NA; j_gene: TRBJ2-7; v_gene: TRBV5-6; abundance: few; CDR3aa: CASSYLRTVPYEQYF; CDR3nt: TGTGCCAGCAGCTACCTTAGGACAGTACCATACGAGCAGTACTTC
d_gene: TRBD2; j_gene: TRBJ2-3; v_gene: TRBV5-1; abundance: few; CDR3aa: CASSRELAGGYTDTQYF; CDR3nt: TGCGCCAGCAGCCGAGAGCTAGCGGGGGGCTACACAGATACGCAGTATTTT
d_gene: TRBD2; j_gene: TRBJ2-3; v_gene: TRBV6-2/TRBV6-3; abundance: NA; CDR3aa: CASSIYSGARIRTDTQYF; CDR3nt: TGTGCCAGCAGTATTTATAGCGGGGCACGCATACGTACAGATACGCAGTATTTT
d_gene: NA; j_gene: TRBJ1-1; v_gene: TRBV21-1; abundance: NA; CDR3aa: CASSKSRGNTEAFF; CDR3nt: TGTGCCAGCAGCAAATCGCGGGGTAACACTGAAGCTTTCTTT
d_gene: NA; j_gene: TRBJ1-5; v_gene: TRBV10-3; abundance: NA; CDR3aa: CATHRDYNQPQHF; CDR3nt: TGTGCCACCCACCGGGACTACAATCAGCCCCAGCATTTT
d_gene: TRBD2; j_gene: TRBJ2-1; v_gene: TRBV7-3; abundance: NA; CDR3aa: CASSEPGLAGPQFF; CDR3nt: TGTGCCAGCAGCGAACCGGGACTAGCGGGACCGCAGTTCTTC
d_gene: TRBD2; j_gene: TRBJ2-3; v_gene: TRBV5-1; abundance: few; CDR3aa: CASSLALDGSGGANTQYF; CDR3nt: TGCGCCAGCAGCTTGGCCCTGGACGGTAGCGGGGGGGCAAATACGCAGTATTTT
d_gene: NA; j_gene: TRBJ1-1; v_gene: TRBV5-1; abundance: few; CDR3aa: CASSFFPGVGTEAFF; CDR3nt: TGCGCCAGCAGCTTCTTCCCAGGGGTAGGCACTGAAGCTTTCTTT
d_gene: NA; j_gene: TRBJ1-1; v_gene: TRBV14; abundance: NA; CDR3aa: CASSQDRRVWSTEAFF; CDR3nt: TGTGCCAGCAGCCAGGACCGCAGGGTGTGGTCCACTGAAGCTTTCTTT
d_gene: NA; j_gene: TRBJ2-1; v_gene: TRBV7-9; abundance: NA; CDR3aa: CASSLGFGGPRLDEQFF; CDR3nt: TGTGCCAGCAGCTTAGGATTTGGGGGCCCGCGGTTGGATGAGCAGTTCTTC
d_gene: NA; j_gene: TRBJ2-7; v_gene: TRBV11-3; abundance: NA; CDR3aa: CASSLVPGRSTSYEQYF; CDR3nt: TGTGCCAGCAGCTTAGTTCCGGGCAGGTCAACCTCCTACGAGCAGTACTTC
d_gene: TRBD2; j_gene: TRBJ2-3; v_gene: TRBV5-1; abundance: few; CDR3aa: CASSLAKTSGSTDTQYF; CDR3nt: TGCGCCAGCAGCCTAGCTAAGACTAGCGGGAGCACAGATACGCAGTATTTT
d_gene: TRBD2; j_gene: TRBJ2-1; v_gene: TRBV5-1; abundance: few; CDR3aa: CASSFQAGSSYNEQFF; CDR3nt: TGCGCCAGCAGCTTCCAAGCGGGGAGCTCCTACAATGAGCAGTTCTTC
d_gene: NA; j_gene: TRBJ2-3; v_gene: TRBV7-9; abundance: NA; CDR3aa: CASSLVLGPDTQYF; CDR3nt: TGTGCCAGCAGCTTAGTTCTGGGGCCGGATACGCAGTATTTT
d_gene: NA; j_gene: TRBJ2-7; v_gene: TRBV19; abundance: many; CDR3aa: CASSIGQGEYEQYF; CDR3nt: TGTGCCAGTAGTATTGGGCAGGGAGAATACGAGCAGTACTTC
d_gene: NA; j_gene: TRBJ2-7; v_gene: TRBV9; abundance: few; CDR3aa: CASSVAALYEQYF; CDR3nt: TGTGCCAGCAGCGTAGCGGCCCTTTACGAGCAGTACTTC
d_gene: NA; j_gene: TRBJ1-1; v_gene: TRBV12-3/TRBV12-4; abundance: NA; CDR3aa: CASSLNAFMNTEAFF; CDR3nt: TGTGCCAGCAGTTTAAATGCGTTCATGAACACTGAAGCTTTCTTT
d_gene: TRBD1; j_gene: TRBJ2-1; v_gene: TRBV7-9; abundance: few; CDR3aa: CASSLQGAGGNEQFF; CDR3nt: TGTGCCAGCAGCTTACAGGGGGCAGGGGGCAATGAGCAGTTCTTC
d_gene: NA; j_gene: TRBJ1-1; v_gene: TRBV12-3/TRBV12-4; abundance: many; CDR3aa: CASSLGRNTEAFF; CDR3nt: TGTGCCAGCAGCTTAGGCAGGAACACTGAAGCTTTCTTT
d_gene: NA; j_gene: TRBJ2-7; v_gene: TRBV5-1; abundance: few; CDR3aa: CASSFFRGYEQYF; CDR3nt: TGCGCCAGCAGCTTTTTCCGGGGTTACGAGCAGTACTTC
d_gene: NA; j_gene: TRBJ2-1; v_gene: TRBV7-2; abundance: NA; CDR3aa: CASNTPNYNEQFF; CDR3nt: TGTGCCAGCAACACGCCTAATTACAATGAGCAGTTCTTC
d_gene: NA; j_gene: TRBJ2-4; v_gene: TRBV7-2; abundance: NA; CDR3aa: CASSILGPSQYF; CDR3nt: TGTGCCAGCAGCATCTTAGGGCCAAGTCAGTACTTC
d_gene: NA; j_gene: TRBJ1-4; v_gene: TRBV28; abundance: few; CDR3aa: CASRTGGGDEKLFF; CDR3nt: TGTGCCAGCAGAACTGGGGGGGGCGATGAAAAACTGTTTTTT
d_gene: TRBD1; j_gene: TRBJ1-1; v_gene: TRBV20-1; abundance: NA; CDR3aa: CSAGQGVGTEAFF; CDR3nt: TGCAGTGCTGGACAGGGGGTCGGGACTGAAGCTTTCTTT
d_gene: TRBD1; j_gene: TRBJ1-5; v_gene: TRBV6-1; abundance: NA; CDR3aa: CASRGQGARKINQPQHF; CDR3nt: TGTGCCAGCAGAGGACAGGGGGCACGAAAGATCAATCAGCCCCAGCATTTT
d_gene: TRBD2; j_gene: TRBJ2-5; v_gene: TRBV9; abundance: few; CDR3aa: CASSAAAGGQETQYF; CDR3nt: TGTGCCAGCAGCGCCGCCGCGGGGGGGCAGGAGACCCAGTACTTC
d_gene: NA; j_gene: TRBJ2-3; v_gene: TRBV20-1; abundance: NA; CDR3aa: CSASEKRASALRTHTQYF; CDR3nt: TGCAGTGCTAGCGAGAAGCGGGCTAGCGCCCTCCGCACCCATACGCAGTATTTT
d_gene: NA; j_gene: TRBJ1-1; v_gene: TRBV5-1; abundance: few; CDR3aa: CASSLLGLNMNTEAFF; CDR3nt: TGCGCCAGCAGCTTGCTCGGGTTGAACATGAACACTGAAGCTTTCTTT
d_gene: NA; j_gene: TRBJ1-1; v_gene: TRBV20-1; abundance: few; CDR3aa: CSARAIMNTEAFF; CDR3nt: TGCAGTGCTAGGGCCATTATGAACACTGAAGCTTTCTTT
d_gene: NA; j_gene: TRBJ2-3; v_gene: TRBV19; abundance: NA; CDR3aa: CASSIGTSWSTDTQYF; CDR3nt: TGTGCCAGTAGTATAGGAACTAGCTGGAGCACAGATACGCAGTATTTT
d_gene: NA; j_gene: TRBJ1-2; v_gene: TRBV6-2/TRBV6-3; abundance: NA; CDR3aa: CASRLYDKNYGYTF; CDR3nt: TGTGCCAGCCGTTTATACGACAAGAACTATGGCTACACCTTC
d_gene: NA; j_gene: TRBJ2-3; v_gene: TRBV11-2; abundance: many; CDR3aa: CASSFTGVNTQYF; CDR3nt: TGTGCCAGCAGCTTTACCGGGGTCAATACGCAGTATTTT
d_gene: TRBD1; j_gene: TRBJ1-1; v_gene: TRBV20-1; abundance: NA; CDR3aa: CRLPGQGVTEAFF; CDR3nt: TGCAGATTACCCGGACAGGGGGTCACTGAAGCTTTCTTT
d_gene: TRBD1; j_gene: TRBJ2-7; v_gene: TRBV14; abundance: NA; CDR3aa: CASSQVGTAYEQYF; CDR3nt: TGTGCCAGCAGCCAAGTAGGGACAGCCTACGAGCAGTACTTC
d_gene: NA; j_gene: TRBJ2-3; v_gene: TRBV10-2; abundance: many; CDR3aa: CASRWGSTDTQYF; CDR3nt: TGCGCCAGCAGATGGGGGAGTACGGATACGCAGTATTTT
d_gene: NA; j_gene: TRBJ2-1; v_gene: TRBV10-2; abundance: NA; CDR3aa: CASESVGSNEQFF; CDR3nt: TGCGCCAGCGAGTCGGTAGGGAGTAATGAGCAGTTCTTC
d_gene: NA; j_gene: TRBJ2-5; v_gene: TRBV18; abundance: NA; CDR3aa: CASSPQRGETQYF; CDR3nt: TGTGCCAGCTCACCCCAGAGGGGGGAGACCCAGTACTTC